These 3 T cell receptor beta chains originate from one sample sequenced in a study of blood T cell repertoires in COVID-19. Clones were sequenced by immunoSEQ multiplex PCR, and TCRdb holds only the in-frame ones, with some missing. The profile shows tens of thousands of clones, approximately 91% of them singletons. Source material: peripheral blood. Every receptor here comes from a human donor in a cohort sampled during active COVID-19.

This clone was recorded only once. The chain carries TRBV10-1 and TRBJ2-1; possible D gene TRBD2, 6 bases. V gave up 0 bases and J gave up 3 bases, with 12 bases separating them. This CDR3 region has 16 residues. Germline CDR1 reads WNHNN; CDR2 reads SYGVQD (reference sequence). The chain's CDR3 is CASSESTGDRYNEQFF. The CDR3 region has the DNA TGCGCCAGCAGTGAGTCGACGGGGGACCGCTACAATGAGCAGTTCTTC.

The V and J genes are TRBV5-3 and TRBJ2-7, with 8 nucleotides matching TRBD2. TRBV5-3 is noted as an ORF with a role that remains uncertain. After removal of 4 bases from V and 6 bases from J, the junction contained 15 bases not matched to a gene. This CDR3 comprises 16 residues. As DNA, the CDR3 is TGTGCCAGAAGCCATAGCGGGGTCACACCAACGGGCGAGCAGTACTTC. Residues: CARSHSGVTPTGEQYF.

The chain employs TRBV5-1 and TRBJ2-2; weak D call: TRBD1 (5 bases). Deletions cut 0 bases from V and 8 bases from J, with 8 bases between. Germline lookup yields CDR1 SGHRS and CDR2 YFSETQ. This CDR3 has 13 residues. CDR3 DNA: TGCGCCAGCAGCTTGGTACAGGCAGGGGAGCTGTTTTTT. This translates into CASSLVQAGELFF.